This entry lists 3 T cell receptor beta chains sequenced from one sample in a study of blood T cells in healthy people across ages. Then a second PCR, running roughly 6 to 11 cycles, was carried out with a sample-barcoded 5' primer and a J-beta primer mix. Via MiXCR, TCRdb re-called the 5' RACE reads, giving one row per CDR3 protein. The data show 1.5 million to 2 million distinct CDR3 sequences, with about 50% seen just once and 2.1% held by the top ten. What was sequenced was blood. These receptors all stem from a woman in her forties in good health.

This clonotype turned up a few times. V usage is TRBV15 and J usage is TRBJ1-2; 12 nucleotides line up with TRBD1. The V gene's germline CDR1 is LNHNV and CDR2 YYDKDF (reference sequence). V gave up 4 bases and J gave up 8 bases; unmatched junction bases: 8. The CDR3 sequence is 15 residues long. CDR3 sequence: CATSINRDRGRGYTF. DNA for the CDR3: TGTGCCACCAGCATCAACCGGGACAGGGGGCGCGGCTACACCTTC.

This clonotype has a handful of counts. The V gene is TRBV5-1, the J gene TRBJ2-4, with TRBD1 identical over 7 bases. This CDR3 is 12 amino acids long. With V trimmed by 2 bases and J by 14 bases, 7 bases remained unmatched. Germline lookup yields CDR1 SGHRS and CDR2 YFSETQ. CDR3 residues: CASSFPGQEKYF. The CDR3 region has the DNA TGCGCCAGCAGCTTCCCCGGACAGGAGAAGTACTTC.

This clonotype was found a few times. The chain joins TRBV28 to TRBJ2-3; D is uncertain. There are 16 residues in the CDR3. Per the germline V gene, CDR1 is MDHEN and CDR2 is SYDVKM. Trimming cost V 2 bases and J 2 bases, with 14 bases left between them. This chain's CDR3 is CASSLGELKITDTQYF. The DNA for the CDR3 is TGTGCCAGCAGTTTAGGAGAACTTAAAATCACAGATACGCAGTATTTT.